The clone carrying this T cell receptor (beta chain) was counted ten times or more. What it binds is unknown. The record originates from a study of early T cells in non-severe SARS-CoV-2 infection. Study-wide results and limits: Clonotype matching in VDJdb favored anti-spike CD8 responses and did not capture private and CD4 specificities.

Attachment of unique molecular identifiers was made to individual cDNA molecules. TCRdb independently ran MiXCR on the 5' RACE reads; one entry per CDR3 protein. The sample holds some 80,000 distinct CDR3 sequences; 12% to 15% are singletons and the top ten take approximately 1.5%. CDR1 and CDR2 from the germline V gene are MNHNS and SASEGT. Between the trimmed V and J ends, which lost 7 bases and 1 base, there was a span of 19 bases. This CDR3 is built from 16 residues. The material sequenced was whole blood. The source of this sequence is an adult who was a healthcare worker with PCR-confirmed SARS-CoV-2 infection or an uninfected control (not recorded which). The chain has TRBV6-1 and TRBJ1-1; a possible D gene is TRBD1 (5 bases). CDR3 DNA sequence: TGTGCCAGCAAGGGACCAAGCGCGGGGCCGAACACTGAAGCTTTCTTT. Residues: CASKGPSAGPNTEAFF.